The clone carrying this T cell receptor beta chain came up a few times. Every patient experienced relapse after autologous stem cell transplantation, and brentuximab vedotin exposure varied. These data originate in a study of PD-1 blockade in classical Hodgkin lymphoma. Profiled with immunoSEQ multiplex PCR; TCRdb holds only in-frame clones, not every one. Of about 36,000 clones in the sample, 60% to 80% were seen once. The junction had 12 bases not matched to a gene; V was cut back by 7 bases and J by 6 bases. The CDR3 totals 14 residues. The germline V gene encodes CDR1 MNHEY and CDR2 SVGAGI. This TCR was recovered from a human donor with classical Hodgkin lymphoma. The material was peripheral blood mononuclear cells (PBMCs), obtained before the second cycle of nivolumab. This chain links TRBV6-5 with TRBJ2-7, with 7 bases matching TRBD2. CDR3 sequence (DNA): TGTGCCAGCACGCCGGACCGGCGGGAGAGCGAGCAGTACTTC. Protein: CASTPDRRESEQYF.